Following are 32 T cell receptor beta chains from one sample sequenced in a study of blood T cell repertoires in COVID-19. Sequencing used immunoSEQ multiplex PCR; TCRdb keeps in-frame clones, though not all of them. The sample has 65,000 to 95,000 clones, roughly 86% seen once; the top ten hold approximately 7.3%. Sequencing was carried out using peripheral blood. All receptors come from a man aged 65-85 years with acute or convalescent COVID-19.

This rearrangement joins TRBV3-1 (or the pseudogene TRBV3-2) to TRBJ2-1; weak D call: TRBD2 (5 bases). CDR1 and CDR2 from the germline V gene are LGHDT and YNNKEL (reference sequence). The CDR3 runs 13 residues. V was shortened by 6 bases and J by 7 bases, with 13 bases between the two germline ends. This CDR3 is CASRHAGVNEQFF. The CDR3, as DNA: TGTGCCAGCAGGCACGCCGGGGTGAATGAGCAGTTCTTC.

The chain carries TRBV5-1 and TRBJ2-7, with 7 bases identical to TRBD2. Trimming removed 0 bases from V and 9 bases from J; junction bases left unmatched: 6. This CDR3 spans 13 amino acids. Germline V lookup: CDR1 SGHRS, CDR2 YFSETQ. For the CDR3, the DNA is TGCGCCAGCAGCTTGGACGAGGGGAGGGGGCAGTACTTC. It codes for CASSLDEGRGQYF.

V usage is TRBV11-2 and J usage is TRBJ2-7; TRBD1 agrees at 8 bases. Looked up from germline, CDR1 is SGHAT and CDR2 is FQNNGV. CDR3 length equals 14 residues. The V segment lost 2 bases and the J segment 5 bases; nucleotides outside the gene matches: 5. The CDR3 nucleotides read TGTGCCAGCAGCTTACGAGTCAGGGGGCACGAGCAGTACTTC. Its protein product is CASSLRVRGHEQYF. Complete variable domain (other parts from reference TRBV11-2 and TRBJ2-7): EAGVAQSPRYKIIEKRQSVAFWCNPISGHATLYWYQQILGQGPKLLIQFQNNGVVDDSQLPKDRFSAERLKGVDSTLKIQPAKLEDSAVYLCASSLRVRGHEQYFGPGTRLTVT.

The CDR3 loop reads CSASGDRVAGSADTQYF. CDR3 nucleotide sequence: TGCAGTGCTAGTGGGGACAGGGTAGCGGGGAGTGCAGATACGCAGTATTTT. The chain uses TRBV20-1 and TRBJ2-3; D is perhaps TRBD1 (9 bases). The germline gives CDR1 DFQATT, CDR2 SNEGSKA (reference sequence). This CDR3 has 17 amino acids. With 3 bases removed from V and 4 bases from J, the gap between germline ends came to 23 bases.

Here the CDR3 reads CASSSPPAYEQYF. The CDR3 DNA follows: TGTGCCAGCAGCTCACCCCCAGCCTACGAGCAGTACTTC. This chain joins TRBV7-9 and TRBJ2-7; D ambiguous. The CDR3 loop spans 13 amino acids. Germline CDR1 is SEHNR and CDR2 is FQNEAQ (reference sequence). V was pared by 4 bases and J by 2 bases, with 9 bases between.

This clone occurred a few times. The V call is TRBV2, the J call TRBJ2-7; D possibly corresponds to TRBD2 (6 bases). Germline V lookup: CDR1 SNHLY, CDR2 FYNNEI. The CDR3 totals 14 residues. Trimming removed 6 bases at V and 6 bases at J, with 18 bases between. In nucleotides, the CDR3 is TGTGCCAGCAGCCGGGACGGGGGAATCTCCGAGCAGTACTTC. Translation gives CASSRDGGISEQYF.

The chain uses TRBV3-1 (or the pseudogene TRBV3-2) and TRBJ2-1; 9 positions agree with TRBD2. J lost 4 bases, V lost 3 bases, and 7 bases had no gene match. The germline gives CDR1 LGHDT, CDR2 YNNKEL (reference sequence). The CDR3 loop spans 16 amino acids. CDR3 protein: CASSHHGSGRYNEQFF. CDR3 coding DNA: TGTGCCAGCAGCCACCACGGGAGCGGGAGGTACAATGAGCAGTTCTTC.

This clone has just one count. The gene calls are TRBV29-1 and TRBJ1-1; TRBD1 matches 7 bases. From germline, CDR1 is SQVTM and CDR2 ANQGSEA. The CDR3 covers 16 residues. Losses at the gene ends were 3 bases for V and 0 bases for J; bases not matched to a gene: 10. Here the CDR3 reads CSVDLRTGDMNTEAFF. CDR3 nucleotide sequence: TGCAGCGTTGACCTAAGGACAGGAGACATGAACACTGAAGCTTTCTTT.

The chain couples TRBV5-1 to TRBJ2-3; 7 bases match TRBD2. Germline V lookup: CDR1 SGHRS, CDR2 YFSETQ. The CDR3 runs 16 residues. J lost 1 base, V lost 5 bases, and 10 bases had no gene match. The CDR3 DNA follows: TGCGCCAGCAGAGTCGTCAGCGGGGAGCGCACAGATACGCAGTATTTT. It codes for CASRVVSGERTDTQYF. Full variable domain (missing parts from reference TRBV5-1 and TRBJ2-3): KAGVTQTPRYLIKTRGQQVTLSCSPISGHRSVSWYQQTPGQGLQFLFEYFSETQRNKGNFPGRFSGRQFSNSRSEMNVSTLELGDSALYLCASRVVSGERTDTQYFGPGTRLTVL.

The chain joins TRBV6-6 to TRBJ2-7; D is ambiguous. V dropped 3 bases and J dropped 1 base, with 4 bases sitting between them. Germline V gives CDR1 MNHNY, CDR2 SVGAGI (reference sequence). This CDR3 contains 12 residues. This chain's CDR3 is CASSYTSYEQYF. CDR3 in DNA: TGTGCCAGCAGTTATACTTCCTACGAGCAGTACTTC.

CDR3 in DNA: TGTGCCAGCTATGGACAGGGGACCTACGAGCAGTACTTC. Residues: CASYGQGTYEQYF. This chain links TRBV6-5 with TRBJ2-7; 9 bases match TRBD1. CDR3 size: 13 residues. Per the germline V gene, CDR1 is MNHEY and CDR2 is SVGAGI. With 8 bases clipped from V and 2 bases from J, the junction kept 4 bases outside the gene matches.

The V gene is TRBV4-1, the J gene TRBJ2-3; 8 nucleotides agree with TRBD2. The V gene end was trimmed by 0 bases and the J gene end by 8 bases; junction bases not matched to a gene: 10. The germline V gene has CDR1 MGHRA and CDR2 YSYEKL. The CDR3 extends over 16 amino acids. The CDR3 DNA reads TGCGCCAGCAGCCAAGAAATAGCGGGGCCGGGAAGTACGCAGTATTTT. Its translation: CASSQEIAGPGSTQYF.

Only one count was recorded for this clone. V and J are TRBV9 and TRBJ2-2, with D unresolved. Trimming took 4 bases from V and 0 from J, leaving 7 bases between them. The germline CDR1 and CDR2 sequences are SGDLS and YYNGEE. The CDR3 sequence is 14 residues long. The CDR3 region has the DNA TGTGCCAGCAGCTCCAGCGCGAACACCGGGGAGCTGTTTTTT. Its protein is CASSSSANTGELFF.

The V and J genes are TRBV14 and TRBJ1-1; 8 bases map to TRBD1. Trimming removed 3 bases from V and 6 bases from J; junction bases left unmatched: 6. Germline V CDR1 and CDR2: SGHDN, FVKESK. The CDR3 consists of 14 residues. The CDR3 bases are TGTGCCAGCAGCCATTCTGGACAGGGCGCTGAAGCTTTCTTT. Amino acids: CASSHSGQGAEAFF.

This rearrangement joins TRBV7-2 to TRBJ1-5; a weak D match, TRBD1 (6 bases). V was trimmed by 3 bases and J by 3 bases, leaving 12 bases between them. Germline CDR1 is SGHTA and CDR2 is FQGNSA. This CDR3 has 15 residues. CDR3 region: CASSFLRTDNQPQHF. CDR3 in DNA: TGTGCCAGCAGCTTTTTACGGACAGACAATCAGCCCCAGCATTTT.

The chain employs TRBV28 and TRBJ2-6; a weak D match, TRBD1 (5 bases). Trimming took 2 bases from V and 4 from J, leaving 15 bases between them. Germline lookup yields CDR1 MDHEN and CDR2 SYDVKM. This CDR3 is built from 17 residues. The CDR3 DNA reads TGTGCCAGCAGTTTAGTCCAGGGTATTAGGGGGGCCAACGTCCTGACTTTC. Translated: CASSLVQGIRGANVLTF.

The chain joins TRBV14 to TRBJ1-1; D ambiguous. Germline CDR1 is SGHDN and CDR2 is FVKESK. The CDR3 is 15 amino acids. Trimming stripped 0 bases from V and 0 bases from J, with 8 bases between. The DNA for the CDR3 is TGTGCCAGCAGCCAAGATATAGTAGTGAACACTGAAGCTTTCTTT. Residues: CASSQDIVVNTEAFF. The full variable domain, its missing parts supplied by reference TRBV14 and TRBJ1-1, is EAGVTQFPSHSVIEKGQTVTLRCDPISGHDNLYWYRRVMGKEIKFLLHFVKESKQDESGMPNNRFLAERTGGTYSTLKVQPAELEDSGVYFCASSQDIVVNTEAFFGQGTRLTVV.

The chain combines TRBV3-1 (or the pseudogene TRBV3-2) with TRBJ2-4; D unresolved. The CDR3 covers 16 residues. Germline-derived CDR1 and CDR2 are LGHDT and YNNKEL (reference sequence). V was pared by 1 base and J by 0 bases, with 10 bases between. The CDR3: CASSQGGPSAKNIQYF. The CDR3 bases are TGTGCCAGCAGCCAAGGTGGGCCCTCAGCCAAAAACATTCAGTACTTC.

The chain is built from TRBV19 and TRBJ2-7; 9 bases match TRBD2. CDR1 and CDR2 (germline): LNHDA, SQIVND (reference sequence). The V and J ends lost 5 bases and 3 bases, in that order; junction bases with no gene match: 2. The CDR3 has 13 residues. The CDR3 loop is CASSLAGDYEQYF. CDR3 in DNA: TGTGCCAGTAGTTTAGCGGGAGACTACGAGCAGTACTTC. Looking up the rest from reference TRBV19 and TRBJ2-7 gives the full variable domain: DGGITQSPKYLFRKEGQNVTLSCEQNLNHDAMYWYRQDPGQGLRLIYYSQIVNDFQKGDIAEGYSVSREKKESFPLTVTSAQKNPTAFYLCASSLAGDYEQYFGPGTRLTVT.

CDR3: CASSIGGAETQYF. As DNA, the CDR3 is TGTGCCAGCAGTATCGGGGGGGCAGAGACCCAGTACTTC. The V gene is TRBV27, the J gene TRBJ2-5; TRBD2 agrees at 8 bases. Trimming at V came to 5 bases and at J to 4 bases, leaving 3 bases not matched to a gene. Germline V lookup: CDR1 MNHEY, CDR2 SMNVEV (reference sequence). The CDR3 has 13 residues.

The V call is TRBV2, the J call TRBJ1-4; 7 nucleotides line up with TRBD1. J lost 3 bases, V lost 0 bases, and 4 bases had no gene match. Per germline, CDR1 SNHLY and CDR2 FYNNEI. CDR3 length equals 16 residues. This CDR3 is CASSEAGGLSNEKLFF. CDR3 DNA: TGTGCCAGCAGTGAAGCAGGGGGCCTGTCTAATGAAAAACTGTTTTTT. Variable domain in full (rest from reference TRBV2 and TRBJ1-4): EPEVTQTPSHQVTQMGQEVILRCVPISNHLYFYWYRQILGQKVEFLVSFYNNEISEKSEIFDDQFSVERPDGSNFTLKIRSTKLEDSAMYFCASSEAGGLSNEKLFFGSGTQLSVL.

The rearrangement joins TRBV28 to TRBJ1-5; a weak D match, TRBD1 (5 bases). Germline V gene lookup returns CDR1 MDHEN and CDR2 SYDVKM. The CDR3 covers 16 residues. V lost 2 bases to trimming and J lost 1 base, with 12 bases between them. The CDR3: CASSLPGFSSNQPQHF. The CDR3 DNA is TGTGCCAGCAGTTTACCAGGGTTTTCGAGCAATCAGCCCCAGCATTTT.

The chain combines TRBV10-1 with TRBJ2-1, with TRBD2 matching 11 bases. The germline V gene has CDR1 WNHNN and CDR2 SYGVQD (reference sequence). V dropped 2 bases and J dropped 3; count of bases not matched to a gene: 6. This CDR3 is 17 amino acids long. CDR3 amino acids: CASSEASGGPFYNEQFF. CDR3 nucleotides: TGCGCCAGCAGTGAGGCTAGCGGGGGGCCATTCTACAATGAGCAGTTCTTC.

The rearrangement links TRBV5-5 to TRBJ1-5; D is ambiguous. The germline gives CDR1 SGHKS, CDR2 YYEKEE (reference sequence). V lost 0 bases and J 6 bases, leaving 7 bases between the germline ends. The CDR3 contains 13 residues. CDR3 in DNA: TGTGCCAGCAGCTTGGATGGAGGTCAGCCCCAGCATTTT. Translating it yields CASSLDGGQPQHF.

This chain uses TRBV7-8 with TRBJ1-1; TRBD1 might be the D (6 bases). V lost 5 bases and J 4 bases, leaving 17 bases between the germline ends. This CDR3 is 15 amino acids long. The germline CDR1 and CDR2 sequences are SGHVS and FQNEAQ. The CDR3 sequence: CASSPLTGMGTEAFF. CDR3 bases: TGTGCCAGCAGCCCATTGACAGGAATGGGCACTGAAGCTTTCTTT.

This clone was found once. This rearrangement joins TRBV18 to TRBJ1-6; 8 bases fit TRBD1. The V and J ends lost 5 bases and 7 bases, in that order; junction bases with no gene match: 7. CDR1 KGHSH and CDR2 LQKENI come from the germline V gene. This CDR3 is 15 amino acids long. The CDR3 DNA follows: TGTGCCAGCTCAGGGACGACAGGGGACAATTCACCCCTCCACTTT. Translated: CASSGTTGDNSPLHF.

This sequence joins TRBV5-1 and TRBJ1-1, with TRBD1 matching over 9 bases. This CDR3 has 14 amino acids. Germline V gene data show CDR1 as SGHRS and CDR2 as YFSETQ. After removal of 5 bases from V and 5 bases from J, the junction contained 7 bases not matched to a gene. CDR3 DNA sequence: TGCGCCAGCAGAACGACAGGGGGATATACTGAAGCTTTCTTT. Protein product: CASRTTGGYTEAFF. The full variable domain, completed using reference TRBV5-1 and TRBJ1-1, is KAGVTQTPRYLIKTRGQQVTLSCSPISGHRSVSWYQQTPGQGLQFLFEYFSETQRNKGNFPGRFSGRQFSNSRSEMNVSTLELGDSALYLCASRTTGGYTEAFFGQGTRLTVV.

The gene calls are TRBV9 and TRBJ1-6; TRBD1 might be the D (6 bases). The CDR3 runs 15 residues. Germline V gives CDR1 SGDLS, CDR2 YYNGEE. With 4 bases removed from V and 7 bases from J, the gap between germline ends came to 15 bases. In DNA form, the CDR3 reads TGTGCCAGCAGCTTAAGCGGGGGGGCGAATTCACCCCTCCACTTT. Encoded protein: CASSLSGGANSPLHF.

The V and J genes are TRBV28 and TRBJ1-1; no definite D call. The germline gives CDR1 MDHEN, CDR2 SYDVKM. This CDR3 comprises 14 residues. Trimming took 2 bases from V and 1 from J, leaving 8 bases between them. The CDR3: CASSLLQANTEAFF. Written as DNA, the CDR3 is TGTGCCAGCAGTTTACTCCAGGCGAACACTGAAGCTTTCTTT.

J is TRBJ2-2 and V is TRBV9, with D possibly being TRBD2 (6 bases). The CDR3 consists of 14 residues. Deletions cut 3 bases from V and 2 bases from J, with 8 bases between. Germline V gene lookup returns CDR1 SGDLS and CDR2 YYNGEE. As DNA, the CDR3 is TGTGCCAGCAGCGGGGGACTTAACACCGGGGAGCTGTTTTTT. Protein: CASSGGLNTGELFF. Based on the CDR3 plus reference TRBV9 and TRBJ2-2, the full variable domain is DSGVTQTPKHLITATGQRVTLRCSPRSGDLSVYWYQQSLDQGLQFLIQYYNGEERAKGNILERFSAQQFPDLHSELNLSSLELGDSALYFCASSGGLNTGELFFGEGSRLTVL.

V usage is TRBV19 and J usage is TRBJ2-1; 7 positions agree with TRBD2. Germline V gene data show CDR1 as LNHDA and CDR2 as SQIVND (reference sequence). The V gene end was trimmed by 5 bases and the J gene end by 1 base; junction bases not matched to a gene: 8. The CDR3 consists of 16 residues. CDR3 amino acids: CASSPLAVSSYNEQFF. DNA for the CDR3: TGTGCCAGTAGTCCCCTAGCGGTAAGTTCCTACAATGAGCAGTTCTTC.

V usage is TRBV10-2 and J usage is TRBJ2-3; the match to TRBD1 covers 7 bases. Germline V gene lookup returns CDR1 WSHSY and CDR2 SAAADI. The CDR3 is made up of 15 amino acids. V lost 6 bases, J lost 7 bases, and 13 bases stayed unmatched. CDR3 in amino acids: CASRGTGVVGNTQYF. CDR3 coding DNA: TGCGCCAGCAGAGGTACAGGGGTTGTCGGAAATACGCAGTATTTT.